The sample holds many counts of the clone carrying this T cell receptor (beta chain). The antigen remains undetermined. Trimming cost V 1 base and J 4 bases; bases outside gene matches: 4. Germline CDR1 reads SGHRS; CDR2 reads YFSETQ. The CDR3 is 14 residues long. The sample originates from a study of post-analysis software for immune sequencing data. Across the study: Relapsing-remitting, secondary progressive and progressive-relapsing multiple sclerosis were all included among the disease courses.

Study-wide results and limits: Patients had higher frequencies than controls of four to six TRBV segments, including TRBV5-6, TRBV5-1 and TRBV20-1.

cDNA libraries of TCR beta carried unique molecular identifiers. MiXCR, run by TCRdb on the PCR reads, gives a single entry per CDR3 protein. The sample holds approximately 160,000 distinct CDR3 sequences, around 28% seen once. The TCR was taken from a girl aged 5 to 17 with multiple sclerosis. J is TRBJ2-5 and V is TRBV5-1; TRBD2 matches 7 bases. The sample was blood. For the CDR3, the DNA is TGCGCCAGCAGCTTGAGGGAGGGCCGAGAGACCCAGTACTTC. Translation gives CASSLREGRETQYF.